These T cell receptor beta chains were read from a single sample in a study of blood T cell repertoires in COVID-19. Clones were sequenced by immunoSEQ multiplex PCR, and TCRdb holds only the in-frame ones, with some missing. The sample has about 47,000 clones, 80% to 85% seen once; the top ten hold about 14%. The sequenced sample consisted of peripheral blood. The receptors derive from a human donor with acute or convalescent COVID-19. The donor label of this sample is uncertain. Each CDR3 is given without its conserved first and last residue.

v_gene	j_gene	CDR3aa
TRBV2	TRBJ2-1	ASSPPGQGIEQF
TRBV4-3	TRBJ2-7	ASSQRRGPSSYEQY
TRBV19	TRBJ2-2	ASRTRLASRLFGELF
TRBV11-2	TRBJ1-1	ASSFVGEGTEAF
TRBV18	TRBJ2-1	ASSPVQEGYNEQF
TRBV6-6	TRBJ1-5	ASSYMGDQPQH
TRBV6-5	TRBJ1-6	ASSRTGVSPLH
TRBV7-2	TRBJ1-2	ASSFYRTGGNYGYT
TRBV10-3	TRBJ2-7	AISESTRGSGRRYEQY
TRBV2	TRBJ1-2	ASSESSYGYT
TRBV11-3	TRBJ1-1	ASSPTGYTEAF
TRBV28	TRBJ1-2	ASSLKPYPYGYT
TRBV11-3	TRBJ2-3	ASSLAWTSAYTDTQY
TRBV7-2	TRBJ1-5	ASSLVSGNQPQH
TRBV11-3	TRBJ1-4	ASSTRTGDEKLF
TRBV7-2	TRBJ2-7	ASSPEQGYEQY
TRBV6-5	TRBJ2-3	ASSYSQGPPDTQY
TRBV27	TRBJ2-1	ASSSLAGGRVDEQF
TRBV30	TRBJ1-3	AYGGHINGNTIY
TRBV6-5	TRBJ1-4	ASSFPVGRANEKLF
TRBV6-5	TRBJ1-1	ASSYRGSEAF
TRBV18	TRBJ2-2	ASSPAGDSTGELF
TRBV7-8	TRBJ2-1	ASSSRRLVRGNEQF
TRBV18	TRBJ1-4	ASSLDNRGEKLF
TRBV11-2	TRBJ1-1	ASSLTGDTNTEAF
TRBV7-2	TRBJ2-2	ASSLATGYTGELF
TRBV24-1	TRBJ1-6	ATSGQQLYNSPLH
TRBV10-3	TRBJ1-2	AISRDTNYGYT
TRBV11-3	TRBJ2-1	ASSFAGVSYNEQF
TRBV11-2	TRBJ1-1	ASRNYRGVNTEAF
TRBV5-1	TRBJ2-7	ARRRGWEQY
TRBV18	TRBJ1-2	ASSPTAQGNYGYT
TRBV11-1	TRBJ2-2	ASSLGDNTGELF
TRBV19	TRBJ2-2	ASSREQGAIDTGELF
TRBV6-4	TRBJ2-1	ASSETSTYNEQF
TRBV6-5	TRBJ2-7	ASSYDRDSYEQY
TRBV12-5	TRBJ2-7	ASGFMDITYEQY
TRBV5-1	TRBJ1-1	ASSGTGLEAF
TRBV4-2	TRBJ2-1	ASSQGGGLAGETEQF
TRBV7-8	TRBJ2-7	ASSQLKRDSSYEQY
TRBV7-2	TRBJ2-3	ASSLVAGGTDTQY